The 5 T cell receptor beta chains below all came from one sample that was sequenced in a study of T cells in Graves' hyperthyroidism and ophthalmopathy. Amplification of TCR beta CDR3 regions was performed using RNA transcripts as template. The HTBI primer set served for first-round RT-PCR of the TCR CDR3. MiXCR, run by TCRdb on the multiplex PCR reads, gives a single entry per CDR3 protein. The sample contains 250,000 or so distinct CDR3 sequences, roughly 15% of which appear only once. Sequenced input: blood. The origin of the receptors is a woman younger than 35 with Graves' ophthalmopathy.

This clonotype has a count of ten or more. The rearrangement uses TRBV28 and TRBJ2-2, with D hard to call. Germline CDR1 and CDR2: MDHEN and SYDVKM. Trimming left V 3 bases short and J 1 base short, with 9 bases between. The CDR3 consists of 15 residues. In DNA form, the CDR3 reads TGTGCCAGCAGTTTTGGCTGGGGGAACACCGGGGAGCTGTTTTTT. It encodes CASSFGWGNTGELFF. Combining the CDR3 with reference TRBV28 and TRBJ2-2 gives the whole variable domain DVKVTQSSRYLVKRTGEKVFLECVQDMDHENMFWYRQDPGLGLRLIYFSYDVKMKEKGDIPEGYSVSREKKERFSLILESASTNQTSMYLCASSFGWGNTGELFFGEGSRLTVL.

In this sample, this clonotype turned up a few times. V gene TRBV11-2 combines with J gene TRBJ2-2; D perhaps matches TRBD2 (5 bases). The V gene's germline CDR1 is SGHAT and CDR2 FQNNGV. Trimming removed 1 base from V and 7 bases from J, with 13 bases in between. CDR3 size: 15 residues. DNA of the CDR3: TGTGCCAGCAGCTTAGTTAAGGGAGAGGTCGGGGAGCTGTTTTTT. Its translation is CASSLVKGEVGELFF.

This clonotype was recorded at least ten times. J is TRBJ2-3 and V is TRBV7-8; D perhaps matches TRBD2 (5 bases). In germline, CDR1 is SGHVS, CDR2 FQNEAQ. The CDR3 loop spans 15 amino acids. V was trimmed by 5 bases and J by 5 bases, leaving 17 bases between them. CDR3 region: CASSRDGNLGDTQYF. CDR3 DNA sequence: TGTGCCAGCAGCCGCGACGGGAACCTGGGAGATACGCAGTATTTT.

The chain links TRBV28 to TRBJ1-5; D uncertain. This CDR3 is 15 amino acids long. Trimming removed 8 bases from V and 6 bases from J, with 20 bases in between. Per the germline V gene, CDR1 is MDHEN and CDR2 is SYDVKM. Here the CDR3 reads CASSPEEPLVQPQHF. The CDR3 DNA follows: TGTGCCAGCTCTCCAGAGGAGCCTTTGGTTCAGCCCCAGCATTTT.

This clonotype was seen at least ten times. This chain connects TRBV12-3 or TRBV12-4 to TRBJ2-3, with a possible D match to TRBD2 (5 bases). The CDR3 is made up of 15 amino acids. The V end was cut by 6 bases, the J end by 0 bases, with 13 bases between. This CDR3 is CASSYRSGSTDTQYF. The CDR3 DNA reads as TGTGCCAGCAGCTACCGAAGCGGTAGCACAGATACGCAGTATTTT.